This T cell receptor beta chain emerged from a study of blood T cell repertoires in COVID-19. TCRdb keeps only in-frame clones here, not all; method: immunoSEQ multiplex PCR. The sample includes about 200,000 clones, about 79% seen only once; the top ten take about 13%. V lost 4 bases and J lost 4; bases outside the gene matches: 7. Germline loops: CDR1 KGHDR, CDR2 SFDVKD. The CDR3 length is 16 residues. The TCR comes from a human donor in a cohort sampled during active COVID-19. The sequencing sample was made of peripheral blood. The V and J genes are TRBV24-1 and TRBJ2-3; 10 bases match TRBD2. This CDR3 is CATSDPSGSVADTQYF. CDR3 bases: TGTGCCACCAGTGACCCTAGCGGGAGCGTCGCAGATACGCAGTATTTT.